This T cell receptor beta chain was identified in a study of response to subunit inactivated influenza vaccine. Study-wide results and caveats: The authors put forward the suggestion that each seasonal influenza vaccination may bring in only a limited number of new T cells.

As concerns this clonotype: Its target is not known.

One entry per CDR3 protein, called by TCRdb with MiXCR from the RT-PCR reads. In the table there are approximately 730,000 distinct CDR3 sequences, around 14% of which are singletons. V lost 3 bases and J lost 4, with 9 bases in between. The CDR3 contains 14 residues. Germline CDR1 and CDR2: MNHEY and SMNVEV (reference sequence). The origin of this receptor is a man aged 45-60 years who received an inactivated influenza vaccine. Sequencing used PBMCs from blood, obtained around 15 days before vaccination. This chain connects TRBV27 to TRBJ2-2; D tentatively reads TRBD1 or TRBD2 (5 bases each). This CDR3 is CASSLGPSTGELFF. Here the CDR3 DNA reads TGTGCCAGCAGTTTGGGACCGAGCACCGGGGAGCTGTTTTTT.